This record covers a single TCR beta chain. Other DNA sequences in the sample encode the same CDR3. The germline gives CDR1 SNHLY, CDR2 FYNNEI. The length of the CDR3 is 15 residues. After removal of 3 bases from V and 4 bases from J, the junction contained 4 bases not matched to a gene. This specimen comes from a study of blood T cell repertoires in COVID-19. Study context: Acute and convalescent COVID-19 specimens originated in the United States, Italy and Spain.

Those who participated ranged in age from roughly 18 to 89 years and resided in 24 US areas. In assigning cohorts, the study relied on participant-reported clinical history. As handled by the study authors: Quantification of nucleated cells was approximated via reference gene primer amplification. Profiled with immunoSEQ multiplex PCR; TCRdb holds only in-frame clones, not every one. That table furnishes V, J and clone size, whereas the DNA furnished D and trimming. This sample yields some 530,000 clones, of which less than 90% are seen a single time; around 8% belongs to the top ten. This TCR came from an older woman who had recovered from COVID-19. Material: PBMCs or T cells enriched from blood (not recorded which). The chain couples TRBV2 to TRBJ1-5, with 9 positions matching TRBD1. The CDR3 DNA reads TGTGCCAGCAGTGATAAGGGGACAGGGAATCAGCCCCAGCATTTT. This encodes CASSDKGTGNQPQHF. Full variable domain (outside the CDR3, taken from reference TRBV2 and TRBJ1-5): EPEVTQTPSHQVTQMGQEVILRCVPISNHLYFYWYRQILGQKVEFLVSFYNNEISEKSEIFDDQFSVERPDGSNFTLKIRSTKLEDSAMYFCASSDKGTGNQPQHFGDGTRLSIL.